What follows describes a single T cell receptor beta chain. The entry originates in a study of control samples from healthy donors and cancer patients. The method was immunoSEQ multiplex PCR; TCRdb's version includes in-frame clones alone and lacks a portion of them. The sample lists some 74,000 clones; about 83% were seen once. The CDR3 totals 16 residues. Germline V lookup: CDR1 MGHRA, CDR2 YSYEKL. Trimming left V 0 bases short and J 4 bases short, with 13 bases between. Sample: blood. The TCR was taken from a man aged 60 to 75 in good health. The V and J genes are TRBV4-1 and TRBJ1-3; a possible D gene is TRBD1 (6 bases). DNA for the CDR3: TGCGCCAGCAGCCAAGACTACAGGGCCTTCGGAAACACCATATATTTT. Translation: CASSQDYRAFGNTIYF.